The 2 T cell receptor beta chains in this list originate from one sample, sequenced in a study of cytomegalovirus exposure and HLA in healthy donors. Both 60 Vbeta primers and 13 Jbeta primers went into the PCR. TCRdb's copy holds only in-frame clones and misses some; the assay was immunoSEQ multiplex PCR. Of 180,000 or so clones listed, 82% are singletons. The source material was PBMCs. The receptors come from a man aged 35 to 55 in good health and CMV-seronegative.

The chain combines TRBV10-3 with TRBJ2-1; 13 positions agree with TRBD2. Germline assignment: CDR1 ENHRY and CDR2 SYGVKD. The CDR3 has 16 residues. The V and J ends lost 4 bases and 7 bases, in that order; junction bases with no gene match: 7. CDR3 DNA: TGTGCCATCAGTGGGGGACTAGCGGGGAGAGGGAATGAGCAGTTCTTC. This gives the protein CAISGGLAGRGNEQFF.

Concerning this clone itself: The sample contains more than one DNA sequence encoding this CDR3. The chain has TRBV2 and TRBJ2-3, with 7 bases lining up with TRBD1. Trimming took 6 bases from V and 2 from J; bases not matched to a gene: 8. CDR1 is SNHLY and CDR2 is FYNNEI in the germline V gene. CDR3 size: 15 residues. The CDR3 sequence is CASRPDRADTDTQYF. The DNA of the CDR3 is TGTGCCAGCAGACCCGACAGGGCCGACACAGATACGCAGTATTTT.